This T cell receptor beta chain is from a study of blood T cell repertoires in COVID-19. Study-level information: PBMCs, B-cell-depleted T cells, or T cells provided the cDNA or gDNA that made up the material.

Authors' processing steps: Estimation of nucleated cell counts was performed using reference gene primer amplification. Clones were sequenced by immunoSEQ multiplex PCR, and TCRdb holds only the in-frame ones, with some missing. V, J and clone size are those of that table, while D and trimming were read from the DNA. The profile covers 430,000 or so clones, with approximately 87% appearing a single time and 1.8% taken by the ten largest. Individuals aged about 18 to 90 years were recruited from about two dozen US areas. Allocation to cohorts depended on clinical history reported by the participants. The CDR3 length is 16 residues. Looked up from germline, CDR1 is LNHDA and CDR2 is SQIVND (reference sequence). V was clipped by 4 bases and J by 4 bases, with 17 bases between them.

The material sequenced was PBMCs or T cells enriched from blood (not recorded which). The rearrangement links TRBV19 to TRBJ1-5, with D perhaps TRBD1 (6 bases). This receptor was obtained from a middle-aged woman who had recovered from COVID-19. CDR3 in amino acids: CASSTPPGTNNQPQHF. The CDR3 bases are TGTGCCAGTAGTACACCGCCGGGGACAAATAATCAGCCCCAGCATTTT.